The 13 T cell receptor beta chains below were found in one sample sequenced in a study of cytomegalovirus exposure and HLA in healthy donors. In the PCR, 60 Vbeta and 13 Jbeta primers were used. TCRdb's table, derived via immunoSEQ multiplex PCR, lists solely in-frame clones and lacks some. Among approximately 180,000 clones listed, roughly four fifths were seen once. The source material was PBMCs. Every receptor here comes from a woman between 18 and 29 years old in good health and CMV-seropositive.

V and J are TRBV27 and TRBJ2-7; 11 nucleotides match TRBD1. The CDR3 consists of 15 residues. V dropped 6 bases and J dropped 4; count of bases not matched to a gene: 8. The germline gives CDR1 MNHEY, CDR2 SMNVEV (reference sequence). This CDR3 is CASSQTGQGGYEQYF. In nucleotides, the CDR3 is TGTGCCAGCAGCCAAACGGGACAGGGGGGGTACGAGCAGTACTTC.

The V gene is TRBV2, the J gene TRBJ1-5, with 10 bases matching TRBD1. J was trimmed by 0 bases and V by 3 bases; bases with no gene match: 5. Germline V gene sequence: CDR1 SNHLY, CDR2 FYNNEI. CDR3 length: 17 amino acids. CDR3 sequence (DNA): TGTGCCAGCAGTGAGTCAGACAGGGGGCGTAGCAATCAGCCCCAGCATTTT. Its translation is CASSESDRGRSNQPQHF.

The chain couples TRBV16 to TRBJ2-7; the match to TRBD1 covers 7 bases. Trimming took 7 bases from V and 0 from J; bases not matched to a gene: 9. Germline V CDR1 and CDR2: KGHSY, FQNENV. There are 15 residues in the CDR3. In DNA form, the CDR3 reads TGTGCCAGCACCATAGGACAGGACAGCTCCTACGAGCAGTACTTC. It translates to CASTIGQDSSYEQYF.

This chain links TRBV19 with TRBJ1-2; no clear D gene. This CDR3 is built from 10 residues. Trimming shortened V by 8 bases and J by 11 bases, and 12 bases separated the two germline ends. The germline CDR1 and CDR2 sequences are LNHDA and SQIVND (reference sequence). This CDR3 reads CASGIGGYTF. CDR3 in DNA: TGTGCCAGTGGAATAGGAGGGTACACCTTC.

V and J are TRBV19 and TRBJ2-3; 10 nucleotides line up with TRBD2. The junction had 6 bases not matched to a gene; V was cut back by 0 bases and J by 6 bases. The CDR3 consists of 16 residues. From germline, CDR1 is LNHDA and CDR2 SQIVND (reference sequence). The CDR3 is CASSIESGGASDTQYF. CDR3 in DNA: TGTGCCAGTAGTATAGAGAGCGGGGGGGCTTCGGATACGCAGTATTTT.

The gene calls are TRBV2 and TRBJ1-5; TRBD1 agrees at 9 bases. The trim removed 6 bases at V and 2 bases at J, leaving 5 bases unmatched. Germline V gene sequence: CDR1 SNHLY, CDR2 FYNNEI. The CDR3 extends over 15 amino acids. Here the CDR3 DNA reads TGTGCCAGCAGAGGAACAGGGGGCGGCAATCAGCCCCAGCATTTT. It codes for CASRGTGGGNQPQHF.

The CDR3 loop reads CASSNDGGAWYEQYF. The CDR3 DNA follows: TGTGCCAGCAGCAACGACGGGGGGGCCTGGTACGAGCAGTACTTC. The chain is built from TRBV7-9 and TRBJ2-7, with 8 nucleotides matching TRBD2. The J segment lost 4 bases and the V segment lost 5 bases, leaving 10 bases of the junction unmatched. This CDR3 region has 15 residues. Germline CDR1 SEHNR, CDR2 FQNEAQ (reference sequence).

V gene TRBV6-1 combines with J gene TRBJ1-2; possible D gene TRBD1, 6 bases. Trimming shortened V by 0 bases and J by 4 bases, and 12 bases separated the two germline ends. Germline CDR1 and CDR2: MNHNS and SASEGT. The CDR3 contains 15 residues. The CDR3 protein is CASSEAQGWGYGYTF. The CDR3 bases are TGTGCCAGCAGTGAAGCCCAGGGGTGGGGCTATGGCTACACCTTC.

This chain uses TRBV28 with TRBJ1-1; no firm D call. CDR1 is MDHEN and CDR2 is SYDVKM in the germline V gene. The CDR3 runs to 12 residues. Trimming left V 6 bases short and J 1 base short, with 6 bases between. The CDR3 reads CASREGNTEAFF. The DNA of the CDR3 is TGTGCCAGCAGAGAGGGGAACACTGAAGCTTTCTTT.

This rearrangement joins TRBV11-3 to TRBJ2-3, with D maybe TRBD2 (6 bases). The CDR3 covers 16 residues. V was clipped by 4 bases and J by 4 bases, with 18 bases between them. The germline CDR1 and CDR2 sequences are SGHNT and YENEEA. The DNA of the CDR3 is TGTGCCAGCAGCTCCCGAGGCGGATCGGGGGCAGATACGCAGTATTTT. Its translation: CASSSRGGSGADTQYF.

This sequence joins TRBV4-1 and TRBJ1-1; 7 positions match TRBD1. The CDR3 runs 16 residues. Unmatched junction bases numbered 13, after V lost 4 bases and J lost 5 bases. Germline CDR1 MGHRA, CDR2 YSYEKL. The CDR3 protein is CASSRPWTGGRTEAFF. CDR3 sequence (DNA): TGCGCCAGCAGCCGACCCTGGACAGGAGGGAGGACTGAAGCTTTCTTT.

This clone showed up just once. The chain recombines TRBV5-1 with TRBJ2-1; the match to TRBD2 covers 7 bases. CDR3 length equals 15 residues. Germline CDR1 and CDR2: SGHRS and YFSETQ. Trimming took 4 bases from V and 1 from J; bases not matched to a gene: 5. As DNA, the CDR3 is TGCGCCAGCAGCCCCCTAGCGGAATCCTACAATGAGCAGTTCTTC. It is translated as CASSPLAESYNEQFF.

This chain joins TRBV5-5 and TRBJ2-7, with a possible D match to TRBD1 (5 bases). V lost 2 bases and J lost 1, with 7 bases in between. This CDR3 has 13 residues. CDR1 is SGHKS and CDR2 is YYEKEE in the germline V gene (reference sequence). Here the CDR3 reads CASSLQVSYEQYF. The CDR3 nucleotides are TGTGCCAGCAGCTTACAGGTATCCTACGAGCAGTACTTC.